The 27 T cell receptor beta chains in this list originate from one sample, sequenced in a study of blood T cell repertoires in COVID-19 (dated by TCRdb to the early 2020s). Libraries were built with the immunoSEQ multiplex PCR assay. As stored in TCRdb, this immuneACCESS dataset retains in-frame rearrangements with V and J assigned. A fraction of the clones does not appear; measured against another copy, unresolved V genes explain less than half of the discrepancy, and the remainder lacks a known reason. Present in this sample are approximately 120,000 clones, roughly 82% of which were seen just once. In total, the top ten clones hold 5% to 6% of the sample. Input material: peripheral blood. The receptor source for this set is a human donor in a cohort sampled during active COVID-19.

The chain uses TRBV9 and TRBJ1-6; TRBD1 is a possible D gene (5 bases). The V gene lost 4 bases and the J gene lost 9 bases, with 14 bases spanning the gap. The CDR3 is 14 residues long. Germline V gene data show CDR1 as SGDLS and CDR2 as YYNGEE. This CDR3 reads CASSTREGLSPLHF. CDR3 nucleotides: TGTGCCAGCAGCACCCGGGAGGGGCTTTCACCCCTCCACTTT.

The gene calls are TRBV15 and TRBJ2-6, with 7 bases that match TRBD1. CDR3 length equals 16 residues. The germline V gene encodes CDR1 LNHNV and CDR2 YYDKDF (reference sequence). The V and J ends lost 2 bases and 4 bases, in that order; junction bases with no gene match: 5. The CDR3 loop is CATSRPTGSGANVLTF. CDR3 nucleotide sequence: TGTGCCACCAGCAGACCGACAGGGAGCGGGGCCAACGTCCTGACTTTC.

V usage is TRBV19 and J usage is TRBJ1-3; maybe TRBD1 (5 bases). V was cut by 7 bases and J by 2 bases, with 18 bases left in between. Germline V gene sequence: CDR1 LNHDA, CDR2 SQIVND (reference sequence). The CDR3 loop spans 16 amino acids. The CDR3 loop reads CASKDVVAGPGNTIYF. The CDR3 DNA follows: TGTGCCAGTAAAGATGTGGTCGCGGGGCCTGGAAACACCATATATTTT.

V usage is TRBV4-1 and J usage is TRBJ2-7, with D perhaps TRBD1 (6 bases). This CDR3 has 17 residues. Germline V CDR1 and CDR2: MGHRA, YSYEKL. V dropped 1 base and J dropped 7 bases, with 23 bases sitting between them. The CDR3: CASSQGLLRVRGWEQYF. The DNA for the CDR3 is TGCGCCAGCAGCCAAGGCCTACTTAGGGTCAGGGGATGGGAGCAGTACTTC.

V gene TRBV13 combines with J gene TRBJ1-4; D remains unclear. V was cut by 7 bases and J by 8 bases, with 17 bases left in between. The CDR3 runs to 14 residues. Germline values: CDR1 PRHDT, CDR2 FYEKMQ (reference sequence). The CDR3 region is CASTFYGDGEKLFF. CDR3 sequence (DNA): TGTGCCAGCACTTTTTACGGAGACGGCGAAAAACTGTTTTTT.

This chain connects TRBV5-1 to TRBJ2-1, with TRBD1 matching 8 bases. Germline CDR1 and CDR2: SGHRS and YFSETQ. This CDR3 has 16 residues. J gave up 10 bases and V 4 bases, and 16 bases lay outside the gene matches. CDR3 in DNA: TGCGCCAGCAGCAGTGATCCGGGACAGGACCCTATCGAGCAGTTCTTC. The encoded protein is CASSSDPGQDPIEQFF.

This chain connects TRBV28 to TRBJ1-1, with D possibly being TRBD1 (6 bases). The germline V gene has CDR1 MDHEN and CDR2 SYDVKM. CDR3 length: 14 residues. V gave up 5 bases and J gave up 5 bases, with 15 bases separating them. DNA of the CDR3: TGTGCCAGCAGTCGATCACAGGGCGAGACTGAAGCTTTCTTT. Amino acids: CASSRSQGETEAFF.

The sample holds a few counts of this clone. The V gene is TRBV7-2, the J gene TRBJ1-3, with TRBD1 matching over 7 bases. The CDR3 runs 15 residues. The V and J ends lost 1 base and 4 bases, in that order; junction bases with no gene match: 4. The germline V gene has CDR1 SGHTA and CDR2 FQGNSA. CDR3 region: CASSLGQGKGNTIYF. The DNA of the CDR3 is TGTGCCAGCAGCTTAGGACAGGGCAAGGGAAACACCATATATTTT. Full variable domain (missing parts from reference TRBV7-2 and TRBJ1-3): GAGVSQSPSNKVTEKGKDVELRCDPISGHTALYWYRQSLGQGLEFLIYFQGNSAPDKSGLPSDRFSAERTGGSVSTLTIQRTQQEDSAVYLCASSLGQGKGNTIYFGEGSWLTVV.

The chain combines TRBV9 with TRBJ2-7, with 7 bases fitting TRBD2. The germline gives CDR1 SGDLS, CDR2 YYNGEE. Trimming took 3 bases from V and 9 from J; bases not matched to a gene: 12. This CDR3 region has 14 residues. CDR3 DNA: TGTGCCAGCAGCGCCAGCCCGGGGGGAGAACGGCAGTACTTC. This encodes CASSASPGGERQYF.

The gene calls are TRBV6-2 or TRBV6-3 and TRBJ2-5; possibly TRBD1 for D (6 bases). V shed 0 bases and J shed 4 bases, with 9 bases lying between them. The CDR3 loop spans 14 amino acids. CDR1 MNHEY and CDR2 SVGEGT come from the germline V gene. The CDR3 bases are TGTGCCAGCAGTTACTCCAGGGGTGGAGAGACCCAGTACTTC. Protein product: CASSYSRGGETQYF.

This clone came up a few times. This chain connects TRBV6-5 to TRBJ2-7, with 7 bases identical to TRBD1. The CDR3 totals 12 residues. The V and J ends lost 6 bases and 3 bases, in that order; junction bases with no gene match: 2. Germline values: CDR1 MNHEY, CDR2 SVGAGI. This CDR3 reads CASSRDSYEQYF. CDR3 coding DNA: TGTGCCAGCAGCCGGGACAGCTACGAGCAGTACTTC.

The V and J genes are TRBV12-5 and TRBJ1-1; D is unresolved. Per germline, CDR1 LGHNT and CDR2 FRNRAP. The CDR3 totals 15 residues. Deletions cut 0 bases from V and 1 base from J, with 9 bases between. The CDR3 coding sequence is TGTGCTAGTGGTTTGGTACTCAGGCGGAACACTGAAGCTTTCTTT. It translates to CASGLVLRRNTEAFF.

The CDR3 reads CASSPPNSGFAYNEQFF. CDR3 DNA sequence: TGTGCCAGCAGTCCGCCGAATAGCGGGTTCGCCTACAATGAGCAGTTCTTC. This chain links TRBV6-6 with TRBJ2-1, with 7 bases matching TRBD2. Germline CDR1 is MNHNY and CDR2 is SVGAGI (reference sequence). This CDR3 is built from 17 residues. V lost 5 bases to trimming and J lost 2 bases; unmatched junction nucleotides: 12.

Concerning this clone itself: One end of the junction varies from germline; a read error may be responsible. V and J are TRBV7-7 and TRBJ2-1; 12 positions match TRBD2. Germline V CDR1 and CDR2: SSHAT, FNYEAQ (reference sequence). This CDR3 has 16 residues. The CDR3 here is CASSMSFGTSGLEQFF. The CDR3 DNA reads as TGTGCTAGCAGCATGAGCTTCGGGACTAGCGGGTTAGAGCAGTTCTTC.

CDR3 sequence reads: CASSPIPGGYNEQFF. CDR3 nucleotides: TGTGCCAGCAGCCCGATCCCGGGTGGATACAATGAGCAGTTCTTC. The chain joins TRBV7-2 to TRBJ2-1; D is ambiguous. This CDR3 is 15 amino acids long. The ends were cut back, 5 bases at V and 4 bases at J, with 15 bases in the middle. CDR1 SGHTA and CDR2 FQGNSA come from the germline V gene.

The rearrangement uses TRBV6-7 and TRBJ2-5, with a tentative D call TRBD1 (5 bases). TRBV6-7 is an ORF; its function is uncertain. There are 13 residues in the CDR3. Trimming shortened V by 4 bases and J by 4 bases, and 10 bases separated the two germline ends. CDR3 DNA sequence: TGTGCCAGCAGTTCGGCAGGGCGAGAGACCCAGTACTTC. Its protein is CASSSAGRETQYF.

The chain carries TRBV6-5 and TRBJ2-7; TRBD1 aligns across 7 bases. Germline trimming cut 1 base from V and 4 bases from J; bases unmatched to any gene: 7. This CDR3 contains 15 residues. Germline V gene data show CDR1 as MNHEY and CDR2 as SVGAGI. CDR3 protein: CASSYLGARGYEQYF. The DNA of the CDR3 is TGTGCCAGCAGTTACTTGGGGGCCAGGGGGTACGAGCAGTACTTC.

This clone is labeled medium-sized. This chain joins TRBV30 and TRBJ2-7; D uncertain. CDR1 and CDR2 from the germline V gene are GTSNPN and SVGIG (reference sequence). With 2 bases removed from V and 0 bases from J, the gap between germline ends came to 5 bases. This CDR3 region has 12 residues. The CDR3 sequence: CAWSTDSYEQYF. CDR3 nucleotide sequence: TGTGCCTGGAGTACTGACTCCTACGAGCAGTACTTC.

The V and J genes are TRBV2 and TRBJ2-2; weak D call: TRBD1 (6 bases). Germline values: CDR1 SNHLY, CDR2 FYNNEI. CDR3 size: 16 residues. Trimming took 0 bases from V and 2 from J, leaving 10 bases between them. Here the CDR3 reads CASSEAYRVNTGELFF. As DNA, the CDR3 is TGTGCCAGCAGTGAAGCCTACAGGGTCAACACCGGGGAGCTGTTTTTT.

The rearrangement links TRBV9 to TRBJ2-1; no clear D gene. CDR1 is SGDLS and CDR2 is YYNGEE in the germline V gene. The length of the CDR3 is 13 residues. The V end was cut by 3 bases, the J end by 15 bases, with 19 bases between. The CDR3 loop reads CASSGPGSRNRFF. For the CDR3, the DNA is TGTGCCAGCAGCGGGCCCGGGTCAAGGAATAGGTTCTTC.

The V call is TRBV20-1, the J call TRBJ1-1; D is uncertain. This CDR3 has 11 amino acids. CDR1 and CDR2 (germline): DFQATT, SNEGSKA (reference sequence). V was trimmed by 3 bases and J by 1 base, leaving 3 bases between them. CDR3 sequence (DNA): TGCAGTGCTAGTCAGAACACTGAAGCTTTCTTT. Residues: CSASQNTEAFF.

Only a few counts were recorded for this clone. The genes are TRBV5-4 and TRBJ2-3; 7 positions match TRBD2. J gave up 5 bases and V 3 bases, and 9 bases lay outside the gene matches. This CDR3 has 15 amino acids. Germline V CDR1 and CDR2: SGHNT, YYREEE (reference sequence). The CDR3 nucleotides read TGTGCCAGCAGCTCAGCGGGACTCTTCGTAGATACGCAGTATTTT. Protein product: CASSSAGLFVDTQYF.

The V gene is TRBV10-3, the J gene TRBJ1-6; D not certain. Trimming pared 2 bases from V and 7 bases from J, leaving 9 bases between. CDR1 ENHRY and CDR2 SYGVKD come from the germline V gene. The CDR3 is 14 amino acids. CDR3 amino acids: CAISENLMNSPLHF. The CDR3 region has the DNA TGTGCCATCAGTGAGAATCTTATGAATTCACCCCTCCACTTT.

The rearrangement joins TRBV7-2 to TRBJ1-2; 7 bases line up with TRBD1. Germline V gene data show CDR1 as SGHTA and CDR2 as FQGNSA. Losses at the gene ends were 2 bases for V and 4 bases for J; bases not matched to a gene: 7. The CDR3 extends over 15 amino acids. As DNA, the CDR3 is TGTGCCAGCAGCTTACCGGACAGGTTGAGCTATGGCTACACCTTC. Translation gives CASSLPDRLSYGYTF.

The V and J genes are TRBV4-3 and TRBJ2-2; TRBD2 matches 9 bases. V gave up 1 base and J gave up 6 bases; unmatched junction bases: 12. Germline V CDR1 and CDR2: LGHNA, YSLEER. The CDR3 runs to 18 residues. CDR3 DNA: TGCGCCAGCAGCCAAGCTTTACCCGGGGGACTAGCTTCCGGGGAGCTGTTTTTT. Its protein is CASSQALPGGLASGELFF.

The chain has TRBV7-8 and TRBJ2-5; 13 positions agree with TRBD2. V was clipped by 5 bases and J by 7 bases; unmatched bases: 4. The CDR3 runs 14 residues. Germline loops: CDR1 SGHVS, CDR2 FQNEAQ. This CDR3 is CASSPGLAGPTQYF. The CDR3 DNA reads TGTGCCAGCAGCCCGGGACTAGCGGGGCCGACCCAGTACTTC.

The genes are TRBV5-1 and TRBJ2-3; 8 nucleotides align to TRBD1. Germline assignment: CDR1 SGHRS and CDR2 YFSETQ. The junction had 9 bases not matched to a gene; V was cut back by 4 bases and J by 2 bases. CDR3 length equals 16 residues. CDR3 loop: CASSAGQVGNTDTQYF. The CDR3 DNA sequence: TGCGCCAGCAGCGCGGGACAGGTTGGAAACACAGATACGCAGTATTTT.